Listed below are T cell receptor beta chains from one sample, sequenced in a study of CXCR3-negative and CXCR3-positive naive CD8 T cells. TCRdb reanalyzed the 5' RACE reads and collapses them to one entry per CDR3 protein, without DNA. Its listing shows under 85,000 distinct CDR3 sequences. The source material was naive CXCR3+ CD8+ T cells from blood. The source of these receptors is a human donor in good health. Some clones in this sample may be carry-over from other donors' samples. Each CDR3 is given with its conserved first and last residue.

J gene | V gene | CDR3 protein
TRBJ2-2 | TRBV28 | CASSSDVEGGELFF
TRBJ2-1 | TRBV7-3 | CASSLYPGQGRDEQFF
TRBJ2-3 | TRBV6-2/TRBV6-3 | CASSYPWTRRMDTQYF
TRBJ1-5 | TRBV6-1 | CASSEWADHQPQHF
TRBJ2-7 | TRBV28 | CASRGQNSYEQYF
TRBJ2-1 | TRBV7-6 | CASSLDSSGSYEQFF
TRBJ2-1 | TRBV12-3/TRBV12-4 | CASSLGLALLFF
TRBJ2-7 | TRBV3-1 | CASSLPDRGLYEQYF
TRBJ2-7 | TRBV20-1 | CSATGLDSYEQYF
TRBJ2-3 | TRBV6-2/TRBV6-3 | CASSFTRTDTQYF
TRBJ1-5 | TRBV28 | CASPPDHERDNQPQHF
TRBJ2-1 | TRBV29-1 | CSVEGTQYNEQFF
TRBJ1-4 | TRBV28 | CASSLWDRIGERVF
TRBJ2-7 | TRBV4-1 | CASSRNIGDYEQYF
TRBJ2-7 | TRBV7-9 | CASSNQGGESYEQYF
TRBJ2-7 | TRBV5-1 | CASSFGQRTYEQYF
TRBJ1-1 | TRBV7-9 | CASSFLTEAFF
TRBJ2-1 | TRBV4-3 | CASSQDRVAGGYNEQFF
TRBJ2-1 | TRBV7-9 | CASSLAADNEQFF
TRBJ1-2 | TRBV24-1 | CATSDFGTPPGGYTF
TRBJ2-1 | TRBV5-1 | CASSLDYRGLNEQFF
TRBJ2-7 | TRBV20-1 | CSARDGGSYEQYF
TRBJ1-2 | TRBV6-5 | CASSYSADSIYGYTF
TRBJ2-2 | TRBV18 | CASSPPEGANTGELFF
TRBJ2-1 | TRBV10-3 | CAISERGPSTYNEQFF
TRBJ1-5 | TRBV6-1 | CASSELGSDQPQHF
TRBJ1-4 | TRBV6-6 | CASSYLADRGKLFF
TRBJ1-4 | TRBV28 | CASSPRTDSTNEKLFF
TRBJ2-2 | TRBV19 | CASSPRTAGELFF
TRBJ2-1 | TRBV29-1 | CSVAGLAGVGSYNEQFF
TRBJ1-6 | TRBV12-3/TRBV12-4 | CASSFGNDFSPLHF